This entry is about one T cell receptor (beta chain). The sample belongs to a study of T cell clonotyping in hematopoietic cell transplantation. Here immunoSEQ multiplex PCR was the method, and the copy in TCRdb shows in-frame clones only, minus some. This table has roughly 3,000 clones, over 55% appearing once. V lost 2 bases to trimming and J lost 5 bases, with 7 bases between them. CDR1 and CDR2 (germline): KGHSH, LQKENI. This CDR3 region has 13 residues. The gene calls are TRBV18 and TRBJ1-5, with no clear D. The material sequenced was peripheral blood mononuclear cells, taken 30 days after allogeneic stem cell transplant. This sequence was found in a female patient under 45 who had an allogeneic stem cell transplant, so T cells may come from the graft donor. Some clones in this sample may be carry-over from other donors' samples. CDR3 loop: CASSPGEDQPQHF. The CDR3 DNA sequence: TGTGCCAGCTCACCAGGGGAGGATCAGCCCCAGCATTTT. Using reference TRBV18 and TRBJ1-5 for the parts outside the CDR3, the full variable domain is NAGVMQNPRHLVRRRGQEARLRCSPMKGHSHVYWYRQLPEEGLKFMVYLQKENIIDESGMPKERFSAEFPKEGPSILRIQQVVRGDSAAYFCASSPGEDQPQHFGDGTRLSIL.